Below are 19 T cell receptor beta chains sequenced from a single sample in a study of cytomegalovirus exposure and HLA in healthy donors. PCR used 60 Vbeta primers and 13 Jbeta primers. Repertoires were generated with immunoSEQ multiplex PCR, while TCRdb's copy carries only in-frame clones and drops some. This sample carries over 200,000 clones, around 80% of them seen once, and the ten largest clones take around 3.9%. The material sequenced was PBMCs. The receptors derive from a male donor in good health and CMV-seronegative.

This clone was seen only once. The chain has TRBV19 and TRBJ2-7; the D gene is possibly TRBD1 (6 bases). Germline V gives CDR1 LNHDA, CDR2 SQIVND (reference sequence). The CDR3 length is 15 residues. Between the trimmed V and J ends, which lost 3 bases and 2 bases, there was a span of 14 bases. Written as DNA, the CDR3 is TGTGCCAGTAGTATTCTGGCTGGACAGACCTACGAGCAGTACTTC. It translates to CASSILAGQTYEQYF.

The CDR3 nucleotides read TGTGCCAGCAGTACTGTGGGACAGACCTTTTATAGCAATCAGCCCCAGCATTTT. This encodes CASSTVGQTFYSNQPQHF. The chain combines TRBV28 with TRBJ1-5; TRBD1 aligns across 7 bases. CDR1 is MDHEN, CDR2 SYDVKM, per germline. The J segment lost 0 bases and the V segment lost 5 bases, leaving 13 bases of the junction unmatched. This CDR3 comprises 18 residues.

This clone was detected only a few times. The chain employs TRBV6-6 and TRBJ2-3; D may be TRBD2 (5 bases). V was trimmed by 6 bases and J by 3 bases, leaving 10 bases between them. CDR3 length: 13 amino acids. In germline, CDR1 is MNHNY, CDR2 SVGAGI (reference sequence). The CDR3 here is CASRTTGTDTQYF. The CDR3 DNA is TGTGCCAGCAGAACGACGGGGACAGATACGCAGTATTTT.

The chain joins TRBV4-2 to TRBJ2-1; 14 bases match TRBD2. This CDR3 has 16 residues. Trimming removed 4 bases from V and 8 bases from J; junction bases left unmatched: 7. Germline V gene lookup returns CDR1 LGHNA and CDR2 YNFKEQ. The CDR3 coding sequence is TGTGCCAGCAGCCCTTGGACTAGCGGGAGGTCGGATGAGCAGTTCTTC. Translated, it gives CASSPWTSGRSDEQFF.

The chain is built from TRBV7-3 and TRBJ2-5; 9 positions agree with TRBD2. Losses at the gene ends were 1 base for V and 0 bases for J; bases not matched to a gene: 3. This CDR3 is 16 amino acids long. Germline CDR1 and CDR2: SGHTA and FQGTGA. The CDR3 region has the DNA TGTGCCAGCAGCTTAAGCGGGAGGGCCAACCAAGAGACCCAGTACTTC. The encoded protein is CASSLSGRANQETQYF. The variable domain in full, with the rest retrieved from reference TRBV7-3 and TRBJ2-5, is GAGVSQTPSNKVTEKGKYVELRCDPISGHTALYWYRQSLGQGPEFLIYFQGTGAADDSGLPNDRFFAVRPEGSVSTLKIQRTERGDSAVYLCASSLSGRANQETQYFGPGTRLLVL.

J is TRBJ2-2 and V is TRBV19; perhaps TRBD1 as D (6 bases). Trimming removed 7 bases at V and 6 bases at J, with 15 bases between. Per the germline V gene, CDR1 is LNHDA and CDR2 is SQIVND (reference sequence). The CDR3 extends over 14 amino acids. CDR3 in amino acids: CASNTGIRSGELFF. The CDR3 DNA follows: TGTGCCAGTAATACAGGGATAAGGTCCGGGGAGCTGTTTTTT.

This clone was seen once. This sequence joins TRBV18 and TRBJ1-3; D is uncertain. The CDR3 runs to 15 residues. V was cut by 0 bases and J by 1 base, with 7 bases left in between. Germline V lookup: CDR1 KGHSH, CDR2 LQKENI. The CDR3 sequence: CASSPPSRSGNTIYF. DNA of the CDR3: TGTGCCAGCTCACCACCGTCTCGGTCTGGAAACACCATATATTTT.

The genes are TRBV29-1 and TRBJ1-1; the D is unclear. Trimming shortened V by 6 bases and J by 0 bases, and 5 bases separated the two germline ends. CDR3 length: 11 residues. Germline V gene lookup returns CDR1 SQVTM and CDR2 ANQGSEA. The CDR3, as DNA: TGCAGCGTGGAGTTGAACACTGAAGCTTTCTTT. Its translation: CSVELNTEAFF.

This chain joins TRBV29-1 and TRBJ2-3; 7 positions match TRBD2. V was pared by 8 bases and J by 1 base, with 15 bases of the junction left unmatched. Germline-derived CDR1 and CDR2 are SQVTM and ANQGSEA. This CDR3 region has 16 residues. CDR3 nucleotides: TGCAGCCCTGGACGCGACACCCTAGCGGGCACAGATACGCAGTATTTT. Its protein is CSPGRDTLAGTDTQYF.

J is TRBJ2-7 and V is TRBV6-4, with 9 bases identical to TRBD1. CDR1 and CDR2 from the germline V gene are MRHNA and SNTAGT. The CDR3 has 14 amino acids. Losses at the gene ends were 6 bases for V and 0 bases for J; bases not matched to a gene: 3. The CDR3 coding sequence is TGTGCCAGCAGGAAGGGACAGGGCTCCTACGAGCAGTACTTC. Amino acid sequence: CASRKGQGSYEQYF.

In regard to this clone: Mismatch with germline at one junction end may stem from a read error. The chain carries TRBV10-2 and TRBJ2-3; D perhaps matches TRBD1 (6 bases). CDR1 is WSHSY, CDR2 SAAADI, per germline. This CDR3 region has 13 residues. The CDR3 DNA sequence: TGCGCCAGCGACCAGGGGTGGAACAGATACGCAGTATTT. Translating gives CASDQGWNRYAVF.

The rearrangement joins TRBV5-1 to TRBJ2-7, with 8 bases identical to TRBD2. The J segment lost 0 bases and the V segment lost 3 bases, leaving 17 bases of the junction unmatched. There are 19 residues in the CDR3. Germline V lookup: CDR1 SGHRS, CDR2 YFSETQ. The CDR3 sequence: CASSSSKTSAEGFSYEQYF. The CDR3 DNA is TGCGCCAGCAGCTCTTCCAAGACTAGCGCTGAAGGTTTCTCCTACGAGCAGTACTTC.

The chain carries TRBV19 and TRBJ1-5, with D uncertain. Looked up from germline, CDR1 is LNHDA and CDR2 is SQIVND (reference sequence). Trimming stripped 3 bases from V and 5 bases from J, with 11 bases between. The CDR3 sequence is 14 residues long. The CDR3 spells CASSIEVNYQPQHF. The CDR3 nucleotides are TGTGCCAGTAGTATTGAGGTTAACTATCAGCCCCAGCATTTT.

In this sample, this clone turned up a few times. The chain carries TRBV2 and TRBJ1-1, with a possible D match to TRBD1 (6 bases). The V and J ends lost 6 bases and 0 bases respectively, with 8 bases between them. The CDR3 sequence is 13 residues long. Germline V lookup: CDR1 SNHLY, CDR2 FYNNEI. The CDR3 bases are TGTGCCAGCAGGGGGACACTGAACACTGAAGCTTTCTTT. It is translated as CASRGTLNTEAFF.

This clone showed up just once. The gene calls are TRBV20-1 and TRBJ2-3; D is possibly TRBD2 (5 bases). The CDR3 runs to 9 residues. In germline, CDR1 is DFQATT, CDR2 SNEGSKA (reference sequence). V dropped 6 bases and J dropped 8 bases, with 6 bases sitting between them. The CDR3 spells CSAGATQYF. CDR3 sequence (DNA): TGCAGTGCGGGAGCTACGCAGTATTTT.

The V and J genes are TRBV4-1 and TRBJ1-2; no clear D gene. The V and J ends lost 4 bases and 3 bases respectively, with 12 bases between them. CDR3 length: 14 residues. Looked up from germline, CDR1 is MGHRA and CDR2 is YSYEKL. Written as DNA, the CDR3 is TGCGCCAGCAGCCCGGGAGTCCATGACTATGGCTACACCTTC. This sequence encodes CASSPGVHDYGYTF.

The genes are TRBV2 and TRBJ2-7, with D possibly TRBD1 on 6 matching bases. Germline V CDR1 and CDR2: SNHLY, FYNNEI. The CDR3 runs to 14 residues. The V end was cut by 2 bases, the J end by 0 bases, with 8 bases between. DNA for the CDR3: TGTGCCAGCAGTGAATGGGACACCTCCTACGAGCAGTACTTC. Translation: CASSEWDTSYEQYF.

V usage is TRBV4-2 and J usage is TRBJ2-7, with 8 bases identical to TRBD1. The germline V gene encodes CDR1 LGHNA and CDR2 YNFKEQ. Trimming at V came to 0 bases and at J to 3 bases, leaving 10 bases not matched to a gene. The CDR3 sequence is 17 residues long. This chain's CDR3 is CASSQEGAGTGFYEQYF. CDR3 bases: TGTGCCAGCAGCCAAGAAGGAGCCGGGACAGGCTTCTACGAGCAGTACTTC.

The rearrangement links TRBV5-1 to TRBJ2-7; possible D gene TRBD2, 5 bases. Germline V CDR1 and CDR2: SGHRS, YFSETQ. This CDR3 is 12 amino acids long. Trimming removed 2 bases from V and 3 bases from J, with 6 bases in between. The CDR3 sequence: CASSFEGYEQYF. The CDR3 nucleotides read TGCGCCAGCAGCTTCGAGGGCTACGAGCAGTACTTC.